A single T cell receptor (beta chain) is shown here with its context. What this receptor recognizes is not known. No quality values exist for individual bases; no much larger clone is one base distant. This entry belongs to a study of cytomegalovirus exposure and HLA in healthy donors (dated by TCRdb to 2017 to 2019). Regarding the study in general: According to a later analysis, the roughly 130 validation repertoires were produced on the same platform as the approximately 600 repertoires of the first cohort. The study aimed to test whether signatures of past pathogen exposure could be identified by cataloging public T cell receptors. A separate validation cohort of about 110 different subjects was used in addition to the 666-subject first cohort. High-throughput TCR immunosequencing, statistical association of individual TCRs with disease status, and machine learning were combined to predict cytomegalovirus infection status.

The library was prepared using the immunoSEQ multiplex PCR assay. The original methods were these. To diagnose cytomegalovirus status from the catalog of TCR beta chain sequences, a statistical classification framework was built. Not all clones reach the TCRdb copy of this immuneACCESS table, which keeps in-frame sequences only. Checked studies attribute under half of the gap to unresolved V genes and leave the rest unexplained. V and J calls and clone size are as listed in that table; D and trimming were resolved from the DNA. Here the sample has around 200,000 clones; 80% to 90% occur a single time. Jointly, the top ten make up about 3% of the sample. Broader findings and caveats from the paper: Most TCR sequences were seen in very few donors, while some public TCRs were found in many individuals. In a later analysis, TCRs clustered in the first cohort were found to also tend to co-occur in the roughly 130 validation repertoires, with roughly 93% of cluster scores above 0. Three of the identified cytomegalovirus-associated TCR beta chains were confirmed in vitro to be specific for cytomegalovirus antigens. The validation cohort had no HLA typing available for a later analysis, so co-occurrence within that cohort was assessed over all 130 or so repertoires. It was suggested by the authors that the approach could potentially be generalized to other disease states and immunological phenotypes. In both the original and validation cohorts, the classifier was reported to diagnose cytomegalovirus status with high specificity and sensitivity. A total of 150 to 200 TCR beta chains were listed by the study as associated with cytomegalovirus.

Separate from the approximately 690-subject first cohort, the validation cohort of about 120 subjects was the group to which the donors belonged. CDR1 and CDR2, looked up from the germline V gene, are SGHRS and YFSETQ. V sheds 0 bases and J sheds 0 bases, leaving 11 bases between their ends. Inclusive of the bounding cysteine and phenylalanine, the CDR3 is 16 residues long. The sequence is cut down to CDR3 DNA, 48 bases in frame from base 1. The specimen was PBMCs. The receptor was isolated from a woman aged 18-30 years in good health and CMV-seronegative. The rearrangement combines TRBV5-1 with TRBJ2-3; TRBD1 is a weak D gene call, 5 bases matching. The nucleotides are TGCGCCAGCAGCTTGGGGGGCGGTTCTAGCACAGATACGCAGTATTTT. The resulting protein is CASSLGGGSSTDTQYF. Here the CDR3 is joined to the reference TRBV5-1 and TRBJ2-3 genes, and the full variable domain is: KAGVTQTPRYLIKTRGQQVTLSCSPISGHRSVSWYQQTPGQGLQFLFEYFSETQRNKGNFPGRFSGRQFSNSRSEMNVSTLELGDSALYLCASSLGGGSSTDTQYFGPGTRLTVL.